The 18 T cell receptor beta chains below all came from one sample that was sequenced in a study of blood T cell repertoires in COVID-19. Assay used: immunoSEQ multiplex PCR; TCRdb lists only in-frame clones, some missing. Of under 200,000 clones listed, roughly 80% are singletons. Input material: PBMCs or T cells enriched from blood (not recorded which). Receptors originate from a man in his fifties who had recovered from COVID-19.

CDR3 sequence (DNA): TGTGCCGCCGGGGCAACTAATGAAAAACTGTTTTTT. Translation gives CAAGATNEKLFF. The gene calls are TRBV3-1 (or the pseudogene TRBV3-2) and TRBJ1-4; D is ambiguous. V lost 11 bases and J 0 bases, leaving 7 bases between the germline ends. The CDR3 runs 12 residues. The germline CDR1 and CDR2 sequences are LGHDT and YNNKEL (reference sequence).

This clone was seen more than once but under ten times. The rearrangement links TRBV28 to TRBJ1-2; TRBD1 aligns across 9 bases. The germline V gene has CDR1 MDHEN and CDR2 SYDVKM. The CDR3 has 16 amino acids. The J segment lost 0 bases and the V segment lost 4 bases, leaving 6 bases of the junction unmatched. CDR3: CASSSQQGASNYGYTF. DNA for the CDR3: TGTGCCAGCAGTTCTCAACAGGGGGCATCTAACTATGGCTACACCTTC.

CDR3 bases: TGCGCCAGCAGCGAGGGGGACCCCGGGGGGCATGAGCAGTTCTTC. This gives the protein CASSEGDPGGHEQFF. The rearrangement uses TRBV10-1 and TRBJ2-1; maybe TRBD2 (7 bases). V lost 6 bases, J lost 8 bases, and 20 bases lay in between. Per the germline V gene, CDR1 is WNHNN and CDR2 is SYGVQD (reference sequence). The CDR3 has 15 residues.

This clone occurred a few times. The CDR3 here is CASSRYGQGIAEAFF. The CDR3 bases are TGTGCCAGCAGCCGATATGGACAGGGGATCGCTGAAGCTTTCTTT. The rearrangement uses TRBV5-5 and TRBJ1-1, with 9 bases matching TRBD1. Germline V gene sequence: CDR1 SGHKS, CDR2 YYEKEE (reference sequence). This CDR3 comprises 15 residues. The junction had 10 bases not matched to a gene; V was cut back by 4 bases and J by 6 bases.

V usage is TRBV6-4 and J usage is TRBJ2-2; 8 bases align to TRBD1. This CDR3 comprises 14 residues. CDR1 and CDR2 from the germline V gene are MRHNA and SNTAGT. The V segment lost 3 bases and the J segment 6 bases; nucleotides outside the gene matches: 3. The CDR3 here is CASSEAGGSGELFF. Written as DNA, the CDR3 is TGTGCCAGCAGTGAGGCAGGGGGCTCCGGGGAGCTGTTTTTT.

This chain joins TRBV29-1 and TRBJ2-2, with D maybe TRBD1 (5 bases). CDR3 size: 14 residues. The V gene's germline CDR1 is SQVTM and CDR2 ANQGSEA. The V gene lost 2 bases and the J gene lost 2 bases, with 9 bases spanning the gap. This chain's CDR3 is CSVELGANTGELFF. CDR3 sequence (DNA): TGCAGCGTTGAATTAGGGGCAAACACCGGGGAGCTGTTTTTT.

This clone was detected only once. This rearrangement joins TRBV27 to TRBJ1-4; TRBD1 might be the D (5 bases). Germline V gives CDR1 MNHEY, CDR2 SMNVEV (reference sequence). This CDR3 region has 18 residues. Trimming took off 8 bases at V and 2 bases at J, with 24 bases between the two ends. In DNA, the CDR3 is TGTGCCAGCTTATTGGCGCAATCCCTAGGGGCCACTAATGAAAAACTGTTTTTT. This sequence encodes CASLLAQSLGATNEKLFF.

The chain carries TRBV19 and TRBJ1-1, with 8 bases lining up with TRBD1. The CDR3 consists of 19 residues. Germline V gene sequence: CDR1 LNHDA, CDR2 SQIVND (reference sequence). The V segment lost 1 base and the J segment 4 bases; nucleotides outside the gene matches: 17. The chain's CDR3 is CASSIGSLDRERVGTEAFF. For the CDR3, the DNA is TGTGCCAGTAGTATAGGTAGTCTGGACAGGGAAAGGGTCGGCACTGAAGCTTTCTTT.

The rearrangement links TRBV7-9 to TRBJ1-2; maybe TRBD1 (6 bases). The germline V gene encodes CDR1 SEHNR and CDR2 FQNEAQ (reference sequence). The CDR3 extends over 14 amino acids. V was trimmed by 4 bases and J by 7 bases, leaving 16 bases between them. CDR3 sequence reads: CASSSAGARGGYTF. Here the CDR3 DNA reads TGTGCCAGCAGCTCCGCAGGGGCCCGGGGTGGCTACACCTTC.

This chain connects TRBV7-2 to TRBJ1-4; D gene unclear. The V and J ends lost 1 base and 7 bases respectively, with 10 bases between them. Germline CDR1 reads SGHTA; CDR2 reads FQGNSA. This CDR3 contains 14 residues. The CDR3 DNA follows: TGTGCCAGCAGCTTAGTCGTCGGAGGTGAAAAACTGTTTTTT. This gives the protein CASSLVVGGEKLFF.

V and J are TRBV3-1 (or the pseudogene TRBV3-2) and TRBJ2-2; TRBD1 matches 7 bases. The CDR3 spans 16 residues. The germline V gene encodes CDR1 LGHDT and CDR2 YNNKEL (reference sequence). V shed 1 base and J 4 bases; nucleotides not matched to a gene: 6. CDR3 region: CASSQARQGITGELFF. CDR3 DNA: TGTGCCAGCAGCCAAGCCCGACAGGGCATCACCGGGGAGCTGTTTTTT.

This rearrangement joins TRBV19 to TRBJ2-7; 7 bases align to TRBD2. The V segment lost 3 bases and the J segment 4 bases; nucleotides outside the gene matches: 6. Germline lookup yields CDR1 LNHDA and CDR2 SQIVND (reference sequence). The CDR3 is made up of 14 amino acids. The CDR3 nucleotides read TGTGCCAGTAGTATGACGGCGGGAGCGTACGAGCAGTACTTC. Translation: CASSMTAGAYEQYF.

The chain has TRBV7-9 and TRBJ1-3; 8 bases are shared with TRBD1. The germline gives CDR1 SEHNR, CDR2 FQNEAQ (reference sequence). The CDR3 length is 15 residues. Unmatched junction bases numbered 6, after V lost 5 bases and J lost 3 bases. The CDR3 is CASSPRTGNGNTIYF. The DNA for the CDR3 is TGTGCCAGCAGCCCCAGGACAGGGAATGGAAACACCATATATTTT.

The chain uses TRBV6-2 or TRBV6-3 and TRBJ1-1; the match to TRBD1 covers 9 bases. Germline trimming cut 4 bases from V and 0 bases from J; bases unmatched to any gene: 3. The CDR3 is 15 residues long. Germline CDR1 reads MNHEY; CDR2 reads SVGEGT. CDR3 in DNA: TGTGCCAGCAGTTTCACAGGGGGCCTGAACACTGAAGCTTTCTTT. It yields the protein CASSFTGGLNTEAFF.

This CDR3 is CASSQVGGNEQFF. DNA for the CDR3: TGCGCCAGCAGCCAAGTTGGAGGGAATGAGCAGTTCTTC. The chain links TRBV4-1 to TRBJ2-1; maybe TRBD2 (6 bases). The CDR3 length is 13 residues. V was clipped by 1 base and J by 7 bases, with 8 bases between them. The germline CDR1 and CDR2 sequences are MGHRA and YSYEKL.

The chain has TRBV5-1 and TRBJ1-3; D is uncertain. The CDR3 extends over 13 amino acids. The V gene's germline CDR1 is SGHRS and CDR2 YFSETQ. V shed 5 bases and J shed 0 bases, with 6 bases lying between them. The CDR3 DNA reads TGCGCCAGCAGTACGGGCTCTGGAAACACCATATATTTT. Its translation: CASSTGSGNTIYF.

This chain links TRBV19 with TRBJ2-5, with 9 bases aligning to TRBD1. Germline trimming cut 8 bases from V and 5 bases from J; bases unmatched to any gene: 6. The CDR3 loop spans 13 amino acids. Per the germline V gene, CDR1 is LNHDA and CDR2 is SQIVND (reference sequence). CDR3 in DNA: TGTGCCAGTGGACAGGGGTTCGGGGAGACCCAGTACTTC. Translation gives CASGQGFGETQYF.

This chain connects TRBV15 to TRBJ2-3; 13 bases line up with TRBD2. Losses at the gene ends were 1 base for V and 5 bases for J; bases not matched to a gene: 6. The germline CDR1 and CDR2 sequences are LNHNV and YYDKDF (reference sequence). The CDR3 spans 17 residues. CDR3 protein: CATSRGELAGGLDTQYF. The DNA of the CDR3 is TGTGCCACCAGCAGAGGAGAACTAGCGGGGGGGCTAGATACGCAGTATTTT.